This T cell receptor (beta chain) is from a study of T-cell memory formation after mild COVID-19. TCRdb reprocessed the 5' RACE reads with MiXCR, giving one entry per CDR3 protein. The data contain fewer than 350,000 distinct CDR3 sequences, 14% of them singletons. This clonotype was counted a few times. Per the germline V gene, CDR1 is SQVTM and CDR2 is ANQGSEA. This CDR3 has 11 amino acids. The V end was cut by 6 bases, the J end by 7 bases, with 10 bases between. V and J are TRBV29-1 and TRBJ2-4; D is uncertain. This receptor was taken from a man aged 18 to 29 who had mild COVID-19 (a few samples of this study predate the infection). Cell type and time point are not known. Sequencing was done on a sample of PBMCs or a T cell subset sorted from them (not recorded which). In DNA form, the CDR3 reads TGCAGCGTCCTTGCGTTTAACATTCAGTACTTC. This codes for CSVLAFNIQYF.